The 31 T cell receptor beta chains presented below share a single source sample, sequenced in a study of regulatory T cells in long-lasting Graves disease. Stated time point: persistent/refractory GD, antithyroid drugs over 5 years with positive TRAb. RNA from PBMCs was the source of the TCR library. The TCR beta library used iRepertoire HTBI primers with Arm-PCR amplification of CDR3. TCRdb reanalysed the multiplex PCR reads using MiXCR and keeps one entry per CDR3 protein. Of around 450,000 distinct CDR3 sequences detected, roughly a fifth appear once; the ten largest clones hold roughly 6.9%. The source was peripheral blood mononuclear cells (PBMCs), collected when the disease was refractory, from a patient treated with antithyroid drugs. The origin of the receptors is a female donor with Graves disease.

The rearrangement uses TRBV19 and TRBJ1-4; D unresolved. Between the trimmed V and J ends, which lost 8 bases and 4 bases, there was a span of 11 bases. CDR1 is LNHDA and CDR2 is SQIVND in the germline V gene (reference sequence). The CDR3 has 13 residues. The DNA for the CDR3 is TGTGCCAGTTGCGAGATTATTAATGAAAAACTGTTTTTT. Protein product: CASCEIINEKLFF.

This clonotype has more than one count but fewer than ten. The chain has TRBV29-1 and TRBJ1-1, with a weak D call TRBD1 (5 bases). CDR1 SQVTM and CDR2 ANQGSEA come from the germline V gene. V dropped 3 bases and J dropped 4 bases, with 12 bases sitting between them. The CDR3 runs 13 residues. Written as DNA, the CDR3 is TGCAGCGTTGATGACAGTGGAGCCACTGAAGCTTTCTTT. The encoded protein is CSVDDSGATEAFF.

The chain employs TRBV7-9 and TRBJ2-5; TRBD1 might be the D (5 bases). V was trimmed by 5 bases and J by 5 bases, leaving 24 bases between them. CDR3 length equals 17 residues. The germline V gene has CDR1 SEHNR and CDR2 FQNEAQ (reference sequence). Here the CDR3 reads CASSPPPRDSKGETQYF. The CDR3 bases are TGTGCCAGCAGCCCCCCGCCCCGTGACAGTAAAGGCGAGACCCAGTACTTC.

The chain has TRBV5-1 and TRBJ2-1; 15 positions match TRBD2. The CDR3 length is 18 residues. After removal of 2 bases from V and 7 bases from J, the junction contained 10 bases not matched to a gene. Germline values: CDR1 SGHRS, CDR2 YFSETQ. Here the CDR3 DNA reads TGCGCCAGCAGCTTATACCGGACTAGCGGGGGGGCTCGTAATGAGCAGTTCTTC. Amino acid sequence: CASSLYRTSGGARNEQFF. Full variable domain (missing parts from reference TRBV5-1 and TRBJ2-1): KAGVTQTPRYLIKTRGQQVTLSCSPISGHRSVSWYQQTPGQGLQFLFEYFSETQRNKGNFPGRFSGRQFSNSRSEMNVSTLELGDSALYLCASSLYRTSGGARNEQFFGPGTRLTVL.

Only a few counts were recorded for this clonotype. The V call is TRBV4-1, the J call TRBJ2-5; the match to TRBD2 covers 7 bases. The CDR3 has 14 amino acids. After removal of 0 bases from V and 4 bases from J, the junction contained 2 bases not matched to a gene. Looked up from germline, CDR1 is MGHRA and CDR2 is YSYEKL. This CDR3 reads CASSQEASGETQYF. The CDR3, as DNA: TGCGCCAGCAGCCAAGAGGCTAGCGGAGAGACCCAGTACTTC.

This clonotype was counted at least ten times. The chain has TRBV28 and TRBJ2-7; D remains unclear. V was shortened by 6 bases and J by 0 bases, with 15 bases between the two germline ends. There are 15 residues in the CDR3. Germline CDR1 is MDHEN and CDR2 is SYDVKM. CDR3 in DNA: TGTGCCAGCAGGCTAGGGTCCTCGGGCTCCTACGAGCAGTACTTC. Translating gives CASRLGSSGSYEQYF.

This clonotype has more than one count but fewer than ten. CDR3 protein: CASSFPTSHNEQFF. In DNA form, the CDR3 reads TGTGCCAGCAGTTTTCCAACTAGTCACAATGAGCAGTTCTTC. The rearrangement links TRBV28 to TRBJ2-1, with TRBD2 as a possible D gene (5 bases). Per the germline V gene, CDR1 is MDHEN and CDR2 is SYDVKM. Deletions cut 3 bases from V and 5 bases from J, with 11 bases between. There are 14 residues in the CDR3. Drawing the rest from reference TRBV28 and TRBJ2-1, the complete variable domain is DVKVTQSSRYLVKRTGEKVFLECVQDMDHENMFWYRQDPGLGLRLIYFSYDVKMKEKGDIPEGYSVSREKKERFSLILESASTNQTSMYLCASSFPTSHNEQFFGPGTRLTVL.

This clonotype has at least ten counts. This chain uses TRBV20-1 with TRBJ2-5; 9 nucleotides align to TRBD2. The V and J ends lost 3 bases and 4 bases, in that order; junction bases with no gene match: 12. In germline, CDR1 is DFQATT, CDR2 SNEGSKA (reference sequence). This CDR3 is built from 16 residues. The CDR3, as DNA: TGCAGTGCTAGGGTACGGCCAGCGGGGGGAAGAGAGACCCAGTACTTC. Protein product: CSARVRPAGGRETQYF.

This clonotype was seen more than once but under ten times. The chain employs TRBV6-5 and TRBJ2-7, with D perhaps being TRBD1 or TRBD2 (5 bases each). CDR1 and CDR2 (germline): MNHEY, SVGAGI. This CDR3 is built from 13 residues. V was trimmed by 3 bases and J by 6 bases, leaving 12 bases between them. CDR3 nucleotides: TGTGCCAGCAGTTATGGCGGGCAGGGCGAGCAGTACTTC. This encodes CASSYGGQGEQYF.

V and J are TRBV19 and TRBJ1-5; possibly TRBD1 for D (6 bases). The germline V gene encodes CDR1 LNHDA and CDR2 SQIVND (reference sequence). V was shortened by 6 bases and J by 7 bases, with 16 bases between the two germline ends. The CDR3 has 14 amino acids. The CDR3 DNA reads as TGTGCCAGTAGATGGAGGGGGGAACAACAGCCCCAGCATTTT. It specifies CASRWRGEQQPQHF.

As regards this clonotype: A much larger clone differs by one base, so this may be a read error. J is TRBJ2-7 and V is TRBV6-2 or TRBV6-3, with TRBD2 matching 7 bases. Germline CDR1 is MNHEY and CDR2 is SVGEGT. The CDR3 covers 15 residues. The CDR3 loop is CVSSAVAGGGYEQYF. CDR3 DNA sequence: TGTGTCAGCAGTGCCGTAGCGGGTGGGGGCTACGAGCAGTACTTC.

The rearrangement joins TRBV4-3 to TRBJ1-2; tentative D call: TRBD1 (5 bases). CDR1 is LGHNA and CDR2 is YSLEER in the germline V gene. The CDR3 runs 15 residues. Deletions cut 1 base from V and 3 bases from J, with 12 bases between. CDR3 DNA sequence: TGCGCCAGCAGCCAAGGGACATGGGGTGACTATGGCTACACCTTC. It yields the protein CASSQGTWGDYGYTF.

In its sample, this clonotype was seen a few times. The rearrangement links TRBV28 to TRBJ2-7; TRBD1 or TRBD2 may be the D gene (6 bases each). This CDR3 comprises 13 residues. V dropped 3 bases and J dropped 9 bases, with 15 bases sitting between them. Germline V CDR1 and CDR2: MDHEN, SYDVKM. The CDR3 loop reads CASSLRGAVGQYF. The CDR3 DNA is TGTGCCAGCAGTTTGAGGGGGGCGGTCGGGCAGTACTTC.

In this sample, this clonotype turned up many times. The junction departs from germline at one end; a sequencing error may be responsible. The chain links TRBV5-1 to TRBJ1-2; 8 bases are shared with TRBD1. This CDR3 region has 14 residues. Germline V gene lookup returns CDR1 SGHRS and CDR2 YFSETQ. The CDR3 protein is CASSLDRVNYGYTF. In nucleotides, the CDR3 is TGTGCCAGCAGTCTGGACAGGGTTAACTATGGCTACACCTTC.

There are a few counts of this clonotype. The CDR3 DNA reads as TGCAGTGCTAGAGAGTTTTCAAACACTGAAGCTTTCTTT. Its protein is CSAREFSNTEAFF. The chain recombines TRBV20-1 with TRBJ1-1; D call uncertain. Trimming cost V 0 bases and J 2 bases, with 7 bases left between them. The CDR3 runs to 13 residues. Germline V gene data show CDR1 as DFQATT and CDR2 as SNEGSKA (reference sequence).

This clonotype has a count of ten or more. This chain uses TRBV12-3 or TRBV12-4 with TRBJ1-2; no clear D. This CDR3 has 13 amino acids. Trimming left V 3 bases short and J 1 base short, with 6 bases between. CDR3: CASSFGRNYGYTF. The DNA for the CDR3 is TGTGCCAGCAGTTTTGGCCGTAACTATGGCTACACCTTC.

This chain joins TRBV27 and TRBJ2-2; TRBD2 matches 12 bases. In germline, CDR1 is MNHEY, CDR2 SMNVEV (reference sequence). This CDR3 comprises 17 residues. Trimming cost V 5 bases and J 7 bases; bases outside gene matches: 11. The CDR3 bases are TGTGCCAGCAGTCCTTCTAGCGGGAGGGCCCGCCGCGGGGAGCTGTTTTTT. This encodes CASSPSSGRARRGELFF.

A single count supports this clonotype. The junction differs from germline at one of its ends, possibly a read error. The chain joins TRBV4-1 to TRBJ1-2; D not resolved. CDR3 length: 13 amino acids. Germline V CDR1 and CDR2: MGHRA, YSYEKL. Here the CDR3 reads CASRGAVGGGHTF. The CDR3 DNA reads as TGCGCCAGCAGGGGAGCGGTTGGAGGTGGCCACACCTTC.

This clonotype was recorded a few times. The genes are TRBV29-1 and TRBJ1-3; the D is unclear. V was cut by 0 bases and J by 8 bases, with 8 bases left in between. Germline V gene lookup returns CDR1 SQVTM and CDR2 ANQGSEA. CDR3 size: 12 residues. DNA of the CDR3: TGCAGCGTTGAAGATTTCGGAGACACCATATATTTT. Residues: CSVEDFGDTIYF.

The sample holds a few counts of this clonotype. The chain is built from TRBV12-3 or TRBV12-4 and TRBJ1-3; maybe TRBD1 (5 bases). The ends were cut back, 3 bases at V and 14 bases at J, with 11 bases in the middle. There are 11 residues in the CDR3. The CDR3 bases are TGTGCCAGCAGTTTGGGGACCCACCTATATTTT. Amino acids: CASSLGTHLYF.

This clonotype was seen only a few times. This chain uses TRBV7-2 with TRBJ2-7; 9 bases align to TRBD1. Per germline, CDR1 SGHTA and CDR2 FQGNSA. CDR3 size: 16 residues. V shed 0 bases and J 3 bases; nucleotides not matched to a gene: 6. The CDR3 DNA is TGTGCCAGCAGCTTAGCCGGACAGGGGCGAGGCTACGAGCAGTACTTC. Protein product: CASSLAGQGRGYEQYF.

This chain joins TRBV29-1 and TRBJ1-1; D gene ambiguous. This CDR3 region has 13 residues. Between the trimmed V and J ends, which lost 5 bases and 6 bases, there was a span of 16 bases. CDR1 SQVTM and CDR2 ANQGSEA come from the germline V gene. The CDR3 DNA reads TGCAGCGTTACAAATGATCCTGGCGCTGAAGCTTTCTTT. Translating gives CSVTNDPGAEAFF.

This clonotype occurred many times. The chain links TRBV5-1 to TRBJ2-2, with D possibly being TRBD2 (5 bases). Trimming pared 0 bases from V and 7 bases from J, leaving 10 bases between. Germline CDR1 reads SGHRS; CDR2 reads YFSETQ. The CDR3 has 14 amino acids. CDR3 sequence (DNA): TGCGCCAGCAGCTTGGACGGGAATGGCGGGGAGCTGTTTTTT. Residues: CASSLDGNGGELFF.

This clonotype was observed a few times. V is TRBV5-1 and J is TRBJ1-2, with D possibly TRBD1 on 5 matching bases. Trimming removed 0 bases from V and 6 bases from J, with 12 bases in between. Germline V gene sequence: CDR1 SGHRS, CDR2 YFSETQ. The CDR3 loop spans 14 amino acids. CDR3 sequence (DNA): TGCGCCAGCAGCTTGGACGGGGGTTCGGATGGCTACACCTTC. This codes for CASSLDGGSDGYTF.

The chain carries TRBV2 and TRBJ1-6; a possible D gene is TRBD1 (6 bases). The CDR3 has 14 residues. V lost 6 bases and J lost 8, with 14 bases in between. CDR1 is SNHLY and CDR2 is FYNNEI in the germline V gene. The CDR3 spells CASSLDRTYSPLHF. For the CDR3, the DNA is TGTGCCAGCAGCCTAGACAGGACTTATTCACCCCTCCACTTT.

V is TRBV6-4 and J is TRBJ1-6; D is uncertain. Germline CDR1 and CDR2: MRHNA and SNTAGT. Trimming took 2 bases from V and 13 from J, leaving 12 bases between them. The CDR3 length is 13 residues. The CDR3 sequence: CASSDGPIKPLHF. The CDR3 DNA follows: TGTGCCAGCAGTGACGGGCCGATCAAGCCCCTCCACTTT.

The V gene is TRBV5-1, the J gene TRBJ2-3; no reliable D call. This CDR3 region has 13 residues. The V end lost 4 bases, the J end lost 0 bases, and 6 bases lay between the germline ends. Germline V gene lookup returns CDR1 SGHRS and CDR2 YFSETQ. As DNA, the CDR3 is TGCGCCAGCAGCCCAACAAGCACAGATACGCAGTATTTT. Translating it yields CASSPTSTDTQYF.

This clonotype was counted many times. This chain links TRBV24-1 with TRBJ2-6; 12 positions agree with TRBD1. Germline lookup yields CDR1 KGHDR and CDR2 SFDVKD. This CDR3 has 17 amino acids. V dropped 8 bases and J dropped 3; count of bases not matched to a gene: 7. The CDR3 reads CATMAGTGGFGANVLTF. In DNA, the CDR3 is TGTGCCACCATGGCGGGGACAGGGGGCTTTGGGGCCAACGTCCTGACTTTC.

In this sample, this clonotype turned up many times. This chain joins TRBV24-1 and TRBJ1-1; 7 bases line up with TRBD1. The germline CDR1 and CDR2 sequences are KGHDR and SFDVKD. The CDR3 totals 12 residues. J was trimmed by 8 bases and V by 2 bases; bases with no gene match: 1. The CDR3 loop is CATSDSDREAFF. The CDR3 region has the DNA TGTGCCACCAGTGATTCGGACAGGGAAGCTTTCTTT.

The V and J genes are TRBV6-2 or TRBV6-3 and TRBJ2-7; 11 bases fit TRBD2. CDR3 length: 19 residues. In germline, CDR1 is MNHEY, CDR2 SVGEGT. The V segment lost 2 bases and the J segment 0 bases; nucleotides outside the gene matches: 12. CDR3 DNA sequence: TGTGCCAGCAGTTACGTCTGGCTAGCGGGAGGCCCGAGCTCCTACGAGCAGTACTTC. Encoded protein: CASSYVWLAGGPSSYEQYF.

Notes on this clonotype: Possible read error: a much larger clone is one base away. The CDR3 ends on some other residue instead of the conserved phenylalanine or tryptophan, so this is likely a read error. V usage is TRBV6-1 and J usage is TRBJ2-5; D call uncertain. This CDR3 has 14 amino acids. The V end was cut by 1 base, the J end by 4 bases, with 10 bases between. The germline CDR1 and CDR2 sequences are MNHNS and SASEGT. CDR3 sequence (DNA): TGTGCCAGCAGTGAAGACACCATCCTAGAGACCCAGTACCTC. It yields the protein CASSEDTILETQYL.